This T cell receptor beta chain was sequenced for a study of T cell responses to AZD1222 COVID-19 vaccine (dated by TCRdb to the early 2020s). A note on the overall study: A total of 240 or so trial participants underwent TCR sequencing, of whom some 200 had received two doses of AZD1222 and 26 had received two doses of the MenACWY control vaccine. Trial participants were enrolled by age into 18-55, 56-69 and 70-plus year subgroups, with 148, 28 and 57 TCR-sequenced participants respectively.

Comment on this clone: The antigen this receptor binds is unknown. The record has no base qualities; no much larger clone is one base away.

The time point label on this specimen signifies: about 28 days (+/-7) after the second vaccine dose. AZD1222 recipients with second doses at about 4 weeks or about 12 weeks were pooled, because spike-specific TCR depth and breadth did not differ between schedules. Samples from vaccinated people were obtained from the UK trials COV001 and COV002, which included a single-blind randomized controlled phase 2/3 trial of AZD1222 (ChAdOx1 nCoV-19) in healthy adults. For TCRbeta chain sequencing, PBMC samples from trial participants were taken at day 0 and at day 28 after the second dose. The study at large found these results: Nearly half of unique spike-specific TCRs reportedly recognized epitopes outside regions mutated in the B.1.351 and B.1.1.7 variants. Vaccine-associated CD4 TCRs spanned the whole spike protein, with dominant responses in regions 160-218 and 743-854. Because no samples from the day 14 peak response were available, repertoires could be characterized only after the peak T cell response. Conclusions about previously exposed vaccinees are limited, since just 5 to 7 AZD1222 recipients were seropositive for SARS-CoV-2 at baseline. Spike-specific TCR breadth and depth rose significantly after two AZD1222 doses compared with day 0 and with MenACWY recipients. In the small 56-69-year group, the increase in depth fell short of significance, most likely because of low power. Participants were mostly white British and included more females than males, and it was suggested by the authors that clonal diversity may have been underestimated.

The CDR3 regions of human TCRbeta chains were analyzed by immunosequencing. As for the original processing: Repertoire TCRs were checked for matches against a reference library of SARS-CoV-2-specific TCRs that had been generated using the MIRA antigen-specificity platform. Breadth was defined as the fraction of unique TCRs that were SARS-CoV-2-associated. Depth was defined as the fraction of total T cells that were SARS-CoV-2-associated. Using the MIRA data, every spike-specific TCR was mapped to the spike region that the TCR reacted to and assigned to either a CD4 or a CD8 class. Log10-transformed breadth and depth values were compared by one-way ANOVA with Sidak's multiple comparisons tests. TCRdb limited this immuneACCESS table to in-frame rearrangements with V and J called. A share of clones is missing; checked studies link under half to unresolved V genes, and the rest is unexplained. V and J calls and clone size are as listed in that table; D and trimming were resolved from the DNA. This sample holds about 48,000 clones; about 86% were observed only once. Clones ranked in the top ten supply approximately 7% of the sample.

The clonotype originates from an adult who received the AZD1222 COVID-19 vaccine. The sample here was peripheral blood, taken 28 days after the second AZD1222 dose.

The sequenced DNA is TGTGCCAGTAGTGACTCGTATTCGAAAAATTCACCCCTCCACTTT. This sequence encodes CASSDSYSKNSPLHF. The chain links TRBV19 with TRBJ1-6; the D gene identity is not certain. The germline V gene (reference sequence) provides CDR1 LNHDA and CDR2 SQIVND. V was cut back by 5 bases and J by 7 bases, leaving a gap of 15 bases between them. The CDR3 contains 15 residues, cysteine and phenylalanine counted. The kept DNA is CDR3 alone, 45 bases in frame from the first base.